The clone carrying this T cell receptor beta chain is termed medium-sized. Peripheral blood genomic DNA, not sorted cells or RNA, was the template. Trimming took 6 bases from V and 7 from J, leaving 10 bases between them. This CDR3 is 13 amino acids long. Multiplex touch-down PCR with TRB-A/B primers amplified rearranged V-D-J TRB sequences. One entry per CDR3 protein, called by TCRdb with MiXCR from the multiplex PCR reads. The table lists roughly 2,000 distinct CDR3 sequences, less than 40% of them singletons. These data come from a study of T cell repertoires in aging, cancer and after chemotherapy.

Material: blood. The sequence derives from a human donor with a blood cancer. The V and J genes are TRBV12-3 or TRBV12-4 and TRBJ1-6; no firm D call. Written as DNA, the CDR3 is TGTGCCAGCAGGAAGGGTTGGAATTCACCCCTCCACTTT. This gives the protein CASRKGWNSPLHF.